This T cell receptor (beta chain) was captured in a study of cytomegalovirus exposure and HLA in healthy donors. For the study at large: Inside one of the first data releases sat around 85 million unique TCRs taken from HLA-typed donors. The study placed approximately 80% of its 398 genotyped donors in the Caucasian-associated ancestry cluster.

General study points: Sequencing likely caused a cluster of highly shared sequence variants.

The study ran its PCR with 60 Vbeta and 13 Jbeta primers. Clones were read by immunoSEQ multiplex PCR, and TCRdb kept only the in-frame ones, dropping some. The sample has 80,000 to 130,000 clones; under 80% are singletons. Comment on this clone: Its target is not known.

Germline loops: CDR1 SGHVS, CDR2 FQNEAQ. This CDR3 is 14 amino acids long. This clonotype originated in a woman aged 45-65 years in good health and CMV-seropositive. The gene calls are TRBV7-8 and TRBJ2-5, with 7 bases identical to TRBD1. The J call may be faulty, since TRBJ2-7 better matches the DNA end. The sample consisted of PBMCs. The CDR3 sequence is CASSRRDRSYEQYF. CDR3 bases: TGTGCCAGCAGCCGCCGGGACAGAAGCTACGAGCAGTACTTC.